This TCR beta chain came from a study of T-cell memory formation after mild COVID-19. This clonotype appeared a few times. As yet, its antigen is unknown. Study-level results: What remained unconfirmed was the SARS-CoV-2 specificity of second-wave clones peaking on day 37. The study found balanced CD4/CD8 in clones contracting day 15 to 85 and a CD4+ lean in later expanders.

TCRdb redid the calling of the 5' RACE reads with MiXCR, one entry per CDR3 protein. Of around 390,000 distinct CDR3 sequences in the sample, about 15% were seen once. Germline V gives CDR1 SGDLS, CDR2 YYNGEE. The CDR3 runs 15 residues. V lost 0 bases, J lost 8 bases, and 8 bases stayed unmatched. This chain uses TRBV9 with TRBJ2-1, with 7 bases identical to TRBD2. Sequenced sample: PBMCs or a T cell subset sorted from them (not recorded which). The sequence derives from a young man who had mild COVID-19 (a few samples of this study predate the infection). Cell type and time point are not known. CDR3 bases: TGTGCCAGCAGCGTAGGGTGGGAGCGGGGCCATGAGCAGTTCTTC. As protein: CASSVGWERGHEQFF.